Sequencing of this TCR beta chain was carried out in a study of low-dose radiotherapy and immunotherapy resistance in tumors. There are many counts of this clonotype. The time point here: before trial treatment. Priming of first-strand cDNA relied on TRAV- and TRBV-specific primers (covering alpha and beta chains). Over about 19 PCR cycles, TCRs were amplified from a constant-region primer and V-primer adapter. TCRdb fed the reads into MiXCR, producing one record per CDR3 protein. This sample yields tens of thousands of distinct CDR3 sequences, of which around 30% are seen a single time; 11% belongs to the top ten. The receptor's source is a female donor with ovarian cancer. The source was PBMCs, collected before treatment.

This CDR3 reads CSAREAAGAKYF. CDR3 DNA: TGCAGTGCTAGGGAAGCGGCGGGAGCAAAGTATTTT. The V call is TRBV20-1, the J call TRBJ2-3; 7 bases match TRBD2. CDR1 is DFQATT, CDR2 SNEGSKA, per germline (reference sequence). V lost 3 bases and J lost 13; bases outside the gene matches: 10. This CDR3 has 12 amino acids.